The source of this T cell receptor (beta chain) is a study of blood T cell repertoires in COVID-19. Germline CDR1 SGHTA, CDR2 FQGNSA. The CDR3 has 15 amino acids. V lost 3 bases and J 5 bases, leaving 16 bases between the germline ends. Clones were sequenced by immunoSEQ multiplex PCR, and TCRdb holds only the in-frame ones, with some missing. The data contain more than 250,000 clones, about 86% of them seen just once; the ten biggest clones take up around 3.6%. Sequencing used peripheral blood. The clonotype originates from a man aged 18 to 29 with active or convalescent COVID-19. The chain recombines TRBV7-2 with TRBJ1-2, with a possible D match to TRBD1 (5 bases). CDR3 protein: CASSFDGGFLYGYTF. The DNA of the CDR3 is TGTGCCAGCAGCTTCGATGGGGGGTTTCTATATGGCTACACCTTC.